This T cell receptor beta chain was obtained from a study of monozygotic twins with cystic fibrosis. Germline V CDR1 and CDR2: SGDLS, YYNGEE. CDR3 size: 13 residues. V trimming: 0 bases; J trimming: 4 bases; junction bases outside the gene matches: 0. The assay was immunoSEQ multiplex PCR, and TCRdb's table has in-frame clones only and misses some. Of around 33,000 clones in the sample, over 75% were seen once. The source of this sequence is a girl aged 2 to 10 with cystic fibrosis. V gene TRBV9 combines with J gene TRBJ2-5; 7 bases agree with TRBD1. Material for sequencing was blood. The DNA for the CDR3 is TGTGCCAGCAGCGTAGACAGGGGAGAGACCCAGTACTTC. Its translation: CASSVDRGETQYF.